This T cell receptor beta chain stems from a study of T-cell reconstitution after alpha-beta-depleted transplantation in children. This CDR3 is built from 16 residues. Trimming stripped 6 bases from V and 1 base from J, with 18 bases between. This clonotype was observed many times. This sample's TCRbeta library carried unique molecular identifier barcodes. TCRdb re-analysed the PCR reads in MiXCR, keeping a single row per CDR3 protein. The sample includes fewer than 120,000 distinct CDR3 sequences, 10% seen only once; the top ten take 8% to 9.5%. The origin of this receptor is a human donor who donated a stem cell graft to a child with acute lymphoblastic leukemia. The chain joins TRBV12-3 or TRBV12-4 to TRBJ1-1; tentative D call: TRBD1 (5 bases). Sequencing used PBMCs from the stem cell graft donor, obtained from the stem cell graft. The CDR3 reads CASSDGSSGGNTEAFF. CDR3 DNA sequence: TGTGCCAGCAGCGACGGTTCATCGGGGGGGAACACTGAAGCTTTCTTT.